The 15 T cell receptor beta chains reported below all come from one sample, sequenced in a study of blood T cell repertoires in COVID-19. Profiled with immunoSEQ multiplex PCR; TCRdb holds only in-frame clones, not every one. This sample has roughly 250,000 clones, with roughly 88% found just once. The sample taken for sequencing was peripheral blood. The receptors stem from a woman aged 40 to 50 who had recovered from COVID-19.

This chain links TRBV7-9 with TRBJ2-2; no clear D. The CDR3 spans 14 residues. Germline V gives CDR1 SEHNR, CDR2 FQNEAQ (reference sequence). V was cut by 8 bases and J by 3 bases, with 13 bases left in between. The CDR3, as DNA: TGTGCCAGCTTGGGCCTAACCCACACCGGGGAGCTGTTTTTT. Translation: CASLGLTHTGELFF.

The chain links TRBV6-5 to TRBJ2-7; 7 positions agree with TRBD2. CDR3 length equals 14 residues. Per germline, CDR1 MNHEY and CDR2 SVGAGI. Unmatched junction bases numbered 7, after V lost 8 bases and J lost 0 bases. The CDR3: CASGGVRFSYEQYF. CDR3 DNA: TGTGCCAGCGGGGGGGTTAGATTCTCCTACGAGCAGTACTTC.

Concerning this clone itself: One end of the junction does not line up with germline, which may come from a read error. The chain carries TRBV28 and TRBJ1-2; D perhaps matches TRBD1 (5 bases). The CDR3 loop spans 11 amino acids. Germline CDR1 MDHEN, CDR2 SYDVKM. The DNA of the CDR3 is TGTGCCAGCAGCCAGGGTTATGGGTACACCTTC. Amino acid sequence: CASSQGYGYTF.

The chain couples TRBV11-3 to TRBJ2-7; TRBD1 agrees at 7 bases. The CDR3 runs 16 residues. J lost 0 bases, V lost 3 bases, and 8 bases had no gene match. The germline CDR1 and CDR2 sequences are SGHNT and YENEEA. This chain's CDR3 is CASSFLGQVNSYEQYF. The CDR3, as DNA: TGTGCCAGCAGCTTCCTCGGACAGGTAAACTCCTACGAGCAGTACTTC.

The genes are TRBV6-5 and TRBJ1-2; 8 bases align to TRBD1. The CDR3 contains 14 residues. CDR1 is MNHEY and CDR2 is SVGAGI in the germline V gene. Losses at the gene ends were 6 bases for V and 5 bases for J; bases not matched to a gene: 8. CDR3 DNA sequence: TGTGCCAGCAGCCCCCCGGGACAGGCTTATGGCTACACCTTC. Translating gives CASSPPGQAYGYTF.

The chain recombines TRBV18 with TRBJ2-7; tentative D call: TRBD1 (5 bases). Germline V gene lookup returns CDR1 KGHSH and CDR2 LQKENI. This CDR3 comprises 14 residues. V lost 5 bases and J 2 bases, leaving 13 bases between the germline ends. This CDR3 is CASSARVVAYEQYF. The DNA of the CDR3 is TGTGCCAGCTCAGCCAGGGTAGTGGCCTACGAGCAGTACTTC.

The V and J genes are TRBV12-3 or TRBV12-4 and TRBJ1-1; no reliable D call. This CDR3 is built from 13 residues. Trimming left V 8 bases short and J 4 bases short, with 14 bases between. The CDR3 spells CASRAAGSTEAFF. For the CDR3, the DNA is TGTGCCAGCCGAGCCGCGGGGAGCACTGAAGCTTTCTTT.

This chain links TRBV4-3 with TRBJ1-6; tentatively, D is TRBD1 (6 bases). Germline-derived CDR1 and CDR2 are LGHNA and YSLEER. CDR3 length: 14 amino acids. V was trimmed by 3 bases and J by 10 bases, leaving 13 bases between them. The DNA of the CDR3 is TGCGCCAGCAGCCAGAGGGGGGGTTCCTCACCCCTCCACTTT. It encodes CASSQRGGSSPLHF.

This clone occurred a few times. The gene calls are TRBV7-2 and TRBJ1-2; 9 nucleotides match TRBD1. CDR3 length equals 15 residues. Trimming removed 2 bases from V and 0 bases from J; junction bases left unmatched: 1. CDR1 SGHTA and CDR2 FQGNSA come from the germline V gene. In DNA, the CDR3 is TGTGCCAGCAGCTTAACAGGGGGCTCTAACTATGGCTACACCTTC. Translated, it gives CASSLTGGSNYGYTF.

This clone occurred once. This sequence joins TRBV5-1 and TRBJ2-2; 10 positions match TRBD1. Trimming removed 7 bases from V and 4 bases from J; junction bases left unmatched: 22. From germline, CDR1 is SGHRS and CDR2 YFSETQ. The CDR3 covers 20 residues. The CDR3 nucleotides are TGCGCCAGCTGGGGTATGCCGGGACAGGGGTCCCCCCGGAGCACCGGGGAGCTGTTTTTT. Translation: CASWGMPGQGSPRSTGELFF. The variable domain in full, completed from reference TRBV5-1 and TRBJ2-2, reads KAGVTQTPRYLIKTRGQQVTLSCSPISGHRSVSWYQQTPGQGLQFLFEYFSETQRNKGNFPGRFSGRQFSNSRSEMNVSTLELGDSALYLCASWGMPGQGSPRSTGELFFGEGSRLTVL.

V gene TRBV3-1 (or the pseudogene TRBV3-2) combines with J gene TRBJ2-3; 8 positions agree with TRBD1. J was trimmed by 1 base and V by 4 bases; bases with no gene match: 7. Looked up from germline, CDR1 is LGHDT and CDR2 is YNNKEL (reference sequence). CDR3 length: 16 residues. CDR3 sequence: CASSRGAGQGTDTQYF. The CDR3 nucleotides read TGTGCCAGCAGCCGGGGGGCGGGACAGGGCACAGATACGCAGTATTTT.

This chain connects TRBV5-1 to TRBJ1-4; tentative D call: TRBD1 (6 bases). The V gene lost 0 bases and the J gene lost 8 bases, with 17 bases spanning the gap. The CDR3 extends over 16 amino acids. CDR1 and CDR2 from the germline V gene are SGHRS and YFSETQ. The CDR3 here is CASSLDVRQGNEKLFF. Here the CDR3 DNA reads TGCGCCAGCAGCTTGGATGTTCGGCAGGGGAACGAAAAACTGTTTTTT.

The chain is built from TRBV30 and TRBJ2-1, with 9 bases lining up with TRBD1. Germline V CDR1 and CDR2: GTSNPN, SVGIG (reference sequence). V trimming: 0 bases; J trimming: 7 bases; junction bases outside the gene matches: 7. The CDR3 spans 15 residues. CDR3 amino acids: CAWSVDRGTLNEQFF. The DNA of the CDR3 is TGTGCCTGGAGTGTAGACAGGGGGACCCTTAATGAGCAGTTCTTC. The full variable domain, with the rest looked up from reference TRBV30 and TRBJ2-1, is SQTIHQWPATLVQPVGSPLSLECTVEGTSNPNLYWYRQAAGRGLQLLFYSVGIGQISSEVPQNLSASRPQDRQFILSSKKLLLSDSGFYLCAWSVDRGTLNEQFFGPGTRLTVL.

V gene TRBV5-4 combines with J gene TRBJ1-6; 7 bases align to TRBD1. Per germline, CDR1 SGHNT and CDR2 YYREEE (reference sequence). The junction had 4 bases not matched to a gene; V was cut back by 7 bases and J by 0 bases. This CDR3 spans 15 amino acids. The CDR3 spells CASQTGSSYNSPLHF. CDR3 coding DNA: TGTGCCAGCCAGACAGGGAGCTCCTATAATTCACCCCTCCACTTT.

The chain has TRBV5-1 and TRBJ1-6; 12 bases are a match to TRBD1. Unmatched junction bases numbered 3, after V lost 4 bases and J lost 7 bases. The CDR3 runs to 15 residues. Germline V lookup: CDR1 SGHRS, CDR2 YFSETQ. CDR3 amino acids: CASSLGTGGNSPLHF. The CDR3 DNA reads TGCGCCAGCAGCCTCGGGACAGGGGGCAATTCACCCCTCCACTTT.